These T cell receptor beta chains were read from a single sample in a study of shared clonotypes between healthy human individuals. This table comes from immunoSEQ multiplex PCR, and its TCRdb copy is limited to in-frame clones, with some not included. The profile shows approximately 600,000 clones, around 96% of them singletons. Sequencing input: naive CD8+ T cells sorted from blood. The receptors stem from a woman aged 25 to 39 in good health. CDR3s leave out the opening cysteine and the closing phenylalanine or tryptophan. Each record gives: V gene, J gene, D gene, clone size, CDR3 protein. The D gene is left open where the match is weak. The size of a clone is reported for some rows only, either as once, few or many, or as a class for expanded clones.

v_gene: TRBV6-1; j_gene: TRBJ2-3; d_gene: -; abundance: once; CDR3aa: ASSDGTPGHGTQY
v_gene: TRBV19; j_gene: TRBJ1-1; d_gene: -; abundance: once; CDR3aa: ASSLAGGGSNTEAF
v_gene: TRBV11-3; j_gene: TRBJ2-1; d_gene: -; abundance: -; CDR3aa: ASSLDLRGDEQF
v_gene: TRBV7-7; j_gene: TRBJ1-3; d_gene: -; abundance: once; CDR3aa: ASSLDANSLSSGNTIY
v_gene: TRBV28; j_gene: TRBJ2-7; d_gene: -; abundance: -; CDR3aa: ASSLTYEQY
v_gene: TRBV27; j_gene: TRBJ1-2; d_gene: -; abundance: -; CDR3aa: ASSAQGSYGYT
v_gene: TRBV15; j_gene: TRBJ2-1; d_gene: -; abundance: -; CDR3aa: ATSGDSSYNEQF
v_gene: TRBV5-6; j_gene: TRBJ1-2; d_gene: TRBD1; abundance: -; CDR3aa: ASSSGGADYGYT
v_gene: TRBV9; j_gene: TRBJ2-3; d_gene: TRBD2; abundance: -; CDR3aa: ASSVYTREATDTQY
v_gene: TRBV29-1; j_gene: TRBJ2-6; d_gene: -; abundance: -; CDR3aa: SVVFVGQVSSGANVLT
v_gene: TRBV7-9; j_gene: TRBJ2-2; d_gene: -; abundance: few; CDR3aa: ASSLGLAGPAGELF
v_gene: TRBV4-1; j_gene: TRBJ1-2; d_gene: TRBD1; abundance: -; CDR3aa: ASSPNPTGGFYGYT
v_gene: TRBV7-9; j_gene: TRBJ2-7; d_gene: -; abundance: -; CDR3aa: ASSPGTYEQY
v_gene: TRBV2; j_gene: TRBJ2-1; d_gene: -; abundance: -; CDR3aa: ATTQRYNEQF
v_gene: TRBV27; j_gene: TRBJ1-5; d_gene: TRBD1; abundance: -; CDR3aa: ATSRGTGVWPQH
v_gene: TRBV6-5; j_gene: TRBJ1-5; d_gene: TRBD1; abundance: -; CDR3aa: ASSPGTGADQPQH
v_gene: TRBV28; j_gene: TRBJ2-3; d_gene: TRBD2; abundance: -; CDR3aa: ASTQGLAGDTDTQY
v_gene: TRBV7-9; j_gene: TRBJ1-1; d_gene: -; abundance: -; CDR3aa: ASSLAQGMRTEAF
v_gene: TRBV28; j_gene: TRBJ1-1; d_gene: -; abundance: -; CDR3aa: ASSSSGQLVEAF
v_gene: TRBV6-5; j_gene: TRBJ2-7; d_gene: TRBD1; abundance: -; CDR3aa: ASSYGPGGTYEQY
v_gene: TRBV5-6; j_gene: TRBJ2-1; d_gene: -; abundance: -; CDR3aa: ASSLDGSYSYNEQF
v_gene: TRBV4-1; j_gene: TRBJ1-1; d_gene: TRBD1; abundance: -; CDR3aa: ASSQQGQGAWDTEAF
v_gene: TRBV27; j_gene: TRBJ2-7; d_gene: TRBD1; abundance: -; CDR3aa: ASSFGQGAGEQY
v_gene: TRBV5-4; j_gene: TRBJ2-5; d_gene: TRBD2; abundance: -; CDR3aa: ASSLSGSLETQY
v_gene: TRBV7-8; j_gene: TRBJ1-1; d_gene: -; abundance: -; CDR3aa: ASSLGVFSEAF
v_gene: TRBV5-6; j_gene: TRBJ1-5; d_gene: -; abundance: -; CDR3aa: ASSLRVSNQPQH
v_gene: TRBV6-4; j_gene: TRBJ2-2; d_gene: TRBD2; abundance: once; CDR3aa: ASSDSLAENTGELF
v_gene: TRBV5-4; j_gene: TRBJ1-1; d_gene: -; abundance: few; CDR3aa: AIEQNGSEAF
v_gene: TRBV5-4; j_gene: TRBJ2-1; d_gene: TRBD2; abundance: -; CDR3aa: ASSPLGTSGRYNEQF
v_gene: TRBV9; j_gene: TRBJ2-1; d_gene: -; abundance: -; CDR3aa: ASSVSRGEQF
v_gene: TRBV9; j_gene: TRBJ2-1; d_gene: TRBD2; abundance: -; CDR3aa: ASSAEPGGSYNEQF
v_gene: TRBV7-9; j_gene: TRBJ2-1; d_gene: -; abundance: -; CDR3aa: ASSNNEQF
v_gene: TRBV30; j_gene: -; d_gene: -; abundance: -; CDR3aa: AWSVGGYEQY
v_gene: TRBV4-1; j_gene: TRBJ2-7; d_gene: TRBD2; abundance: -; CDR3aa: ASSQAILRTSGREGLEQY
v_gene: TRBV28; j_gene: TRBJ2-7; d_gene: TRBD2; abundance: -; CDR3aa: ASSSSTGGHEQY
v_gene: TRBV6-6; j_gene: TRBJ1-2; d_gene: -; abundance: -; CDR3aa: ASSQQGVLNYGYT
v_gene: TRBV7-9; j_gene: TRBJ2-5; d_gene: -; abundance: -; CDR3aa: ASSLGWGRDQETQY
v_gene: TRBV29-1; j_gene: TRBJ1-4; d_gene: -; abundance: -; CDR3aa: SVGQMEEKLF
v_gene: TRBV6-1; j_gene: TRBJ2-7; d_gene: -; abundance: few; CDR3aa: ASRSYEQY
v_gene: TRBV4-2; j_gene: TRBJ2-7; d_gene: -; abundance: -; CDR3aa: ASSQEDSQEQY
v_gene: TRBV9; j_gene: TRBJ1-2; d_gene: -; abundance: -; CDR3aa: ASSSRGGNYGYT
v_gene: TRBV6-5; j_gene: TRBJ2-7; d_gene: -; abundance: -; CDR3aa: ASSYSAGESSYEQY
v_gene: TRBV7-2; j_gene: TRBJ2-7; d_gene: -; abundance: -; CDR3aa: ASGPPGLPPEQY
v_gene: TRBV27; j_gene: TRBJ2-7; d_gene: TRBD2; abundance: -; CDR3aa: ASSLSAGGSYEQY
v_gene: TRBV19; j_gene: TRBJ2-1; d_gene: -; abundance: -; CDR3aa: ASSIHSYNEQF
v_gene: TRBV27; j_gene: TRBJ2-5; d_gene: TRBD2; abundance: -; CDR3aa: ASSSGTSGRNFQETQY
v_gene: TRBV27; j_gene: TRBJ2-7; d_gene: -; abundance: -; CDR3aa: ASKGGPYEQY
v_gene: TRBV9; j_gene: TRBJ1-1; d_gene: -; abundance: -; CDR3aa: ASSPARAIEAF
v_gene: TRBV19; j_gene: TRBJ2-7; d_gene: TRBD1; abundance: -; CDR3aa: ASSIGAGGSYEQY
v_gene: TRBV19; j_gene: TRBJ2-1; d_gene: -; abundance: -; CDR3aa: ASGSEQF